The next 22 T cell receptor beta chains were all read from a single sample in a study of spatial heterogeneity in lung cancer (dated by TCRdb to about 2019). General study outcomes and caveats: The tumor nonsynonymous mutation count correlated with the number of expanded alpha and beta TCRs within the tumor.

What the time point label conveys for this sample: sample taken at primary tumor resection. Library method: 5' RACE. Sequencing relied on a NextSeq 500. The public reads were run again by TCRdb, first through fastp at Q25 and then through MiXCR, and only productive beta chains were kept. Each CDR3 protein gets just one entry, which takes the most common genes and DNA from the rows behind it. This sample gives more than 3,000 distinct CDR3 sequences in total; 10% of them show up just once. The ten most abundant clones make up around a sixth of the sample. These receptors lack a known antigen. Sequencing was performed on lung tumor tissue, taken at surgery. The receptor set was obtained from a female donor with early-stage non-small cell lung cancer.

This CDR3 reads CASSLALGGRQEQYF. Here the CDR3 DNA reads TGTGCCAGCAGCTTAGCGCTGGGGGGGAGGCAGGAGCAGTACTTC. V usage is TRBV7-2 and J usage is TRBJ2-7; 7 bases are a match to TRBD2. V gave up 0 bases and J gave up 7 bases; unmatched junction bases: 9. Germline V gives CDR1 SGHTA, CDR2 FQGNSA. The CDR3 is made up of 15 amino acids.

This clonotype showed up just a few times. CDR3 residues: CAIEGLVEGYTF. In DNA, the CDR3 is TGTGCCATCGAGGGACTTGTTGAGGGCTACACCTTC. V gene TRBV10-3 combines with J gene TRBJ1-2; weak D call: TRBD1 (5 bases). CDR3 size: 12 residues. The ends were cut back, 8 bases at V and 8 bases at J, with 15 bases in the middle. Germline loops: CDR1 ENHRY, CDR2 SYGVKD.

By sample share, this clonotype is medium-sized. The chain joins TRBV20-1 to TRBJ2-6; D is ambiguous. The CDR3 sequence is 15 residues long. The V gene lost 1 base and the J gene lost 1 base, with 8 bases spanning the gap. Germline lookup yields CDR1 DFQATT and CDR2 SNEGSKA (reference sequence). The CDR3 coding sequence is TGCAGTGCTAGAGGCTACAAGTCTGGGGCCAACGTCCTGACTTTC. This sequence encodes CSARGYKSGANVLTF.

Regarding this clonotype: Because the CDR3 is missing its conserved closing phenylalanine or tryptophan, this is likely a read error. The rearrangement joins TRBV12-3 or TRBV12-4 to TRBJ1-1; D call uncertain. V shed 0 bases and J shed 1 base, with 3 bases lying between them. This CDR3 is 13 amino acids long. CDR3 amino acids: CASSLAGNTEAFL. The CDR3 region has the DNA TGTGCCAGCAGTTTAGCCGGGAACACTGAAGCTTTCCTT.

V usage is TRBV18 and J usage is TRBJ1-4; maybe TRBD1 (5 bases). Trimming cost V 2 bases and J 6 bases, with 13 bases left between them. Looked up from germline, CDR1 is KGHSH and CDR2 is LQKENI. The CDR3 sequence is 15 residues long. CDR3 amino acids: CASSPNPGGDEKLFF. As DNA, the CDR3 is TGTGCCAGCTCACCAAATCCGGGGGGTGATGAAAAACTGTTTTTT.

By sample fraction, this clonotype is medium-sized. The gene calls are TRBV6-6 and TRBJ2-6, with 7 bases fitting TRBD2. CDR3 length equals 17 residues. Germline V CDR1 and CDR2: MNHNY, SVGAGI (reference sequence). With V trimmed by 6 bases and J by 0 bases, 8 bases remained unmatched. The CDR3, as DNA: TGTGCCAGCAGCTCCGGGACTAAACCCTCTGGGGCCAACGTCCTGACTTTC. Translated: CASSSGTKPSGANVLTF.

By sample fraction, this clonotype is medium-sized. The chain joins TRBV28 to TRBJ2-3; D not resolved. There are 12 residues in the CDR3. The germline CDR1 and CDR2 sequences are MDHEN and SYDVKM. V was clipped by 5 bases and J by 8 bases, with 11 bases between them. Written as DNA, the CDR3 is TGTGCCAGCAGTCCCCCCCTGGGTACGCAGTATTTT. This gives the protein CASSPPLGTQYF. Complete variable domain (other parts from reference TRBV28 and TRBJ2-3): DVKVTQSSRYLVKRTGEKVFLECVQDMDHENMFWYRQDPGLGLRLIYFSYDVKMKEKGDIPEGYSVSREKKERFSLILESASTNQTSMYLCASSPPLGTQYFGPGTRLTVL.

This clonotype is classed as medium-sized. The V and J genes are TRBV6-2 or TRBV6-3 and TRBJ2-3; tentative D call: TRBD1 (5 bases). This CDR3 region has 15 residues. V lost 7 bases to trimming and J lost 2 bases, with 16 bases between them. Germline V gives CDR1 MNHEY, CDR2 SVGEGT. In DNA form, the CDR3 reads TGTGCCAGCACTCCACCAGGGAAGGTCACAGATACGCAGTATTTT. It codes for CASTPPGKVTDTQYF.

This clonotype was counted between two and nine times. The V gene is TRBV7-2, the J gene TRBJ2-1, with 10 positions matching TRBD1. The germline gives CDR1 SGHTA, CDR2 FQGNSA. The CDR3 has 15 amino acids. Unmatched junction bases numbered 9, after V lost 3 bases and J lost 10 bases. The CDR3 here is CASSLPGTGVEEQFF. DNA for the CDR3: TGTGCCAGCAGCTTGCCCGGGACAGGGGTGGAAGAGCAGTTCTTC.

V and J are TRBV5-1 and TRBJ2-3; 10 nucleotides agree with TRBD2. The CDR3 consists of 15 residues. The germline CDR1 and CDR2 sequences are SGHRS and YFSETQ. With 4 bases clipped from V and 2 bases from J, the junction kept 4 bases outside the gene matches. CDR3 loop: CASSLLAGVTDTQYF. The CDR3 DNA sequence: TGCGCCAGCAGCCTTCTAGCGGGAGTCACAGATACGCAGTATTTT.

This clonotype occurred a few times. The CDR3 region is CASSLLWGQVDGYTF. CDR3 in DNA: TGTGCCAGCAGTCTCCTTTGGGGGCAAGTCGATGGCTACACCTTC. The V gene is TRBV28, the J gene TRBJ1-2; D perhaps matches TRBD1 (6 bases). V was cut by 5 bases and J by 6 bases, with 19 bases left in between. Per germline, CDR1 MDHEN and CDR2 SYDVKM. This CDR3 is 15 amino acids long.

This clonotype was counted between two and nine times. J is TRBJ2-5 and V is TRBV20-1; weak D call: TRBD2 (6 bases). The CDR3 sequence is 11 residues long. Trimming took 4 bases from V and 10 from J, leaving 13 bases between them. CDR1 and CDR2 from the germline V gene are DFQATT and SNEGSKA (reference sequence). This CDR3 reads CSAIWASDQYF. The DNA of the CDR3 is TGCAGTGCTATTTGGGCTAGCGACCAGTACTTC.

This clonotype is medium-sized in the sample. CDR3 loop: CASRLRGSSYEQYF. In DNA, the CDR3 is TGTGCCAGCAGGTTGCGGGGGAGCTCCTACGAGCAGTACTTC. The V and J genes are TRBV5-6 and TRBJ2-7; 7 bases fit TRBD2. This CDR3 has 14 amino acids. Germline loops: CDR1 SGHDT, CDR2 YYEEEE. J lost 0 bases, V lost 5 bases, and 5 bases had no gene match.

V is TRBV5-4 and J is TRBJ2-1; D ambiguous. The V end lost 2 bases, the J end lost 16 bases, and 13 bases lay between the germline ends. CDR1 and CDR2 from the germline V gene are SGHNT and YYREEE (reference sequence). This CDR3 comprises 11 residues. The CDR3 sequence: CASSFGRKEFF. The DNA for the CDR3 is TGTGCCAGCAGCTTCGGTCGTAAGGAATTCTTC.

The chain joins TRBV4-3 to TRBJ2-7; 10 positions match TRBD1. J gave up 2 bases and V 0 bases, and 7 bases lay outside the gene matches. The CDR3 is 17 amino acids. Germline V lookup: CDR1 LGHNA, CDR2 YSLEER. The CDR3 DNA sequence: TGCGCCAGCAGCCAAGATTGGGGGACAGGGGATCCCTACGAGCAGTACTTC. Protein: CASSQDWGTGDPYEQYF.

This clonotype is medium-sized within its sample. J is TRBJ1-4 and V is TRBV30; 8 bases agree with TRBD1. The CDR3 contains 15 residues. The V segment lost 0 bases and the J segment 7 bases; nucleotides outside the gene matches: 7. The germline gives CDR1 GTSNPN, CDR2 SVGIG (reference sequence). The CDR3 protein is CAWSVRDRTSEKLFF. CDR3 bases: TGTGCCTGGAGTGTACGGGACAGGACCAGTGAAAAACTGTTTTTT.

Sample share makes this clonotype medium-sized. The CDR3 protein is CATSGIYAGYTF. CDR3 DNA sequence: TGTGCCACCAGTGGGATTTATGCTGGCTACACCTTC. The V gene is TRBV24-1, the J gene TRBJ1-2; D is uncertain. V was clipped by 5 bases and J by 7 bases, with 10 bases between them. There are 12 residues in the CDR3. From germline, CDR1 is KGHDR and CDR2 SFDVKD.

This clonotype is large. The chain combines TRBV30 with TRBJ1-1; a possible D gene is TRBD1 (6 bases). The CDR3 is made up of 13 amino acids. Germline CDR1 is GTSNPN and CDR2 is SVGIG (reference sequence). The V gene lost 0 bases and the J gene lost 5 bases, with 10 bases spanning the gap. The CDR3 reads CAWSVGGATEAFF. In DNA form, the CDR3 reads TGTGCCTGGAGTGTTGGGGGGGCAACTGAAGCTTTCTTT.

This clonotype came up a few times. The chain joins TRBV4-3 to TRBJ1-4; no reliable D call. Germline CDR1 LGHNA, CDR2 YSLEER. The CDR3 length is 15 residues. Trimming cost V 0 bases and J 3 bases, with 8 bases left between them. As DNA, the CDR3 is TGCGCCAGCAGCCAAGATTCCGGTTCTAATGAAAAACTGTTTTTT. It is translated as CASSQDSGSNEKLFF.

V usage is TRBV5-6 and J usage is TRBJ1-4; D may be TRBD1 (6 bases). The V end was cut by 4 bases, the J end by 4 bases, with 20 bases between. Germline-derived CDR1 and CDR2 are SGHDT and YYEEEE. The CDR3 sequence is 17 residues long. CDR3 in amino acids: CASSLPGDSGFNEKLFF. The DNA for the CDR3 is TGTGCCAGCAGCCTGCCAGGGGACTCGGGGTTTAATGAAAAACTGTTTTTT.

J is TRBJ1-5 and V is TRBV27; D not resolved. CDR1 is MNHEY and CDR2 is SMNVEV in the germline V gene (reference sequence). Trimming pared 5 bases from V and 6 bases from J, leaving 11 bases between. The CDR3 is 13 residues long. CDR3: CASSTGSGQPQHF. For the CDR3, the DNA is TGTGCCAGCAGTACGGGGTCGGGTCAGCCCCAGCATTTT.

By sample share, this clonotype is medium-sized. J is TRBJ2-5 and V is TRBV7-2; D is perhaps TRBD2 (5 bases). There are 13 residues in the CDR3. V shed 8 bases and J shed 1 base, with 11 bases lying between them. CDR1 is SGHTA and CDR2 is FQGNSA in the germline V gene. CDR3 nucleotide sequence: TGTGCCAGCCTCCGAGGGCCCCAAGAGACCCAGTACTTC. This gives the protein CASLRGPQETQYF.